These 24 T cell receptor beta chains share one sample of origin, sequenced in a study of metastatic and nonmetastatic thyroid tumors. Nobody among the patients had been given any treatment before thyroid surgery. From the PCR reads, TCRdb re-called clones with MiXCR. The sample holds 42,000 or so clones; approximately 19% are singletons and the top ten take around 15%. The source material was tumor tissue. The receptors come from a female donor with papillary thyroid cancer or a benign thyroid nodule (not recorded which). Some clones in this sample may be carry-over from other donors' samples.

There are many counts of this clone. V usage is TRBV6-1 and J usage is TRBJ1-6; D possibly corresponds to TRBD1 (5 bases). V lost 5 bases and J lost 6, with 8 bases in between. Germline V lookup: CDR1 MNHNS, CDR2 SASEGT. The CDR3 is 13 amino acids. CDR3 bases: TGTGCCAGCAGTTCAGGGACTAATTCACCCCTCCACTTT. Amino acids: CASSSGTNSPLHF.

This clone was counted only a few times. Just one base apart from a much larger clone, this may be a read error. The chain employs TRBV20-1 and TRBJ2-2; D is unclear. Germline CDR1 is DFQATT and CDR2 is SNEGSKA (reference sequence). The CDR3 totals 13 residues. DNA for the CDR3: TGCAGTGTTAGAGTACCGCTAACCGGGGAGCTGTTTTTT. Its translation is CSVRVPLTGELFF.

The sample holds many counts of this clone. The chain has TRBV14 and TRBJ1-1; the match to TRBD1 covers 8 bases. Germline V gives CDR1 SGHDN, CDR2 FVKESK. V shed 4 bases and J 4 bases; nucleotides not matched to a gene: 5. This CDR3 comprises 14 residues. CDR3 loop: CASSRTGGSTEAFF. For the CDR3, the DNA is TGTGCCAGCAGCCGCACAGGGGGGAGCACTGAAGCTTTCTTT. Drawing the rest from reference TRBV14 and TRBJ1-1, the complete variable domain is EAGVTQFPSHSVIEKGQTVTLRCDPISGHDNLYWYRRVMGKEIKFLLHFVKESKQDESGMPNNRFLAERTGGTYSTLKVQPAELEDSGVYFCASSRTGGSTEAFFGQGTRLTVV.

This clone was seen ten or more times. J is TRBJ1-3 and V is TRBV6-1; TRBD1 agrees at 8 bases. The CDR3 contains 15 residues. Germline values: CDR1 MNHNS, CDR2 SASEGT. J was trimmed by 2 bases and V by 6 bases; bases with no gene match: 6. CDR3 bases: TGTGCCAGCAGCTGGCAGGGGGCAACTGGAAACACCATATATTTT. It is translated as CASSWQGATGNTIYF.

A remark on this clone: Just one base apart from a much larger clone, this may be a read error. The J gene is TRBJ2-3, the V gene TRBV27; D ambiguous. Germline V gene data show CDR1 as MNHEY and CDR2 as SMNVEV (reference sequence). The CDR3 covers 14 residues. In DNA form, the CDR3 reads TGTGCCGGCAGGACCAACCTAAGGGAAAATTGGCAGTATTTT. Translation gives CAGRTNLRENWQYF.

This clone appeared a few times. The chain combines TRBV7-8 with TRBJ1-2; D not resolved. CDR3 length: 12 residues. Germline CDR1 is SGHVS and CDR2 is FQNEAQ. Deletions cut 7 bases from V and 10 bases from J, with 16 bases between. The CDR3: CASIFLQTVYTF. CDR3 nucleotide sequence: TGTGCCAGCATCTTTCTACAAACCGTCTACACCTTC.

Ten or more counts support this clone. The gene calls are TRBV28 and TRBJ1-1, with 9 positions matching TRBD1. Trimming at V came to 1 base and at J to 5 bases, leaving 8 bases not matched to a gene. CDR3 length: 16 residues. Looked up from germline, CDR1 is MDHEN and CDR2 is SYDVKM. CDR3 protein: CASSLSPGQGGTEAFF. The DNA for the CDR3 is TGTGCCAGCAGTTTATCACCGGGACAGGGTGGAACTGAAGCTTTCTTT.

The CDR3 DNA reads TGTGCCAGCAGCCGACAGTGGCGCTTGTTGCTGGGTTACGAGCAGTACTTC. This encodes CASSRQWRLLLGYEQYF. The chain joins TRBV6-1 to TRBJ2-7; TRBD1 might be the D (5 bases). Germline V CDR1 and CDR2: MNHNS, SASEGT. Trimming cost V 6 bases and J 4 bases, with 25 bases left between them. The CDR3 loop spans 17 amino acids.

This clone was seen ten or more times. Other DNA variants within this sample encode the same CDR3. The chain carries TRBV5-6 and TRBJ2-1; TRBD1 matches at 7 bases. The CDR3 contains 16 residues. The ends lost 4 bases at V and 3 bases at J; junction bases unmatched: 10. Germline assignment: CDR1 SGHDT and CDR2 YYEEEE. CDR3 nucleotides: TGTGCCAGCAGCGTATTAACAGGGGCCATCTACAATGAGCAGTTCTTC. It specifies CASSVLTGAIYNEQFF.

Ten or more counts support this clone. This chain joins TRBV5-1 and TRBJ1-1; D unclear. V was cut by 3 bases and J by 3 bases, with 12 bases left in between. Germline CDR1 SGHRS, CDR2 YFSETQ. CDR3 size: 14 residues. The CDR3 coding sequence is TGCGCCAGCAGCTATTCCGGGAGGTACACTGAAGCTTTCTTT. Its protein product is CASSYSGRYTEAFF.

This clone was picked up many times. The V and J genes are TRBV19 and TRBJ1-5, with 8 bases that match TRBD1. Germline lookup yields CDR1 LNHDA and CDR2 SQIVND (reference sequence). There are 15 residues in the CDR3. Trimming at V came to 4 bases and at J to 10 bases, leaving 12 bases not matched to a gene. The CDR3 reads CASSRSSRTGNPQHF. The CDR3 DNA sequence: TGTGCCAGTAGTAGGAGCTCGAGGACAGGGAACCCCCAGCATTTT.

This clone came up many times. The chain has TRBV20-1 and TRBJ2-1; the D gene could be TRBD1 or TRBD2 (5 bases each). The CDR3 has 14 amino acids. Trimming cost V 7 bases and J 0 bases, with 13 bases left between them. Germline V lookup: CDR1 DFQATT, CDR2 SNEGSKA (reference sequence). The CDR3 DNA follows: TGCAGTGGGACCTCAGGGAGCTCCTACAATGAGCAGTTCTTC. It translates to CSGTSGSSYNEQFF.

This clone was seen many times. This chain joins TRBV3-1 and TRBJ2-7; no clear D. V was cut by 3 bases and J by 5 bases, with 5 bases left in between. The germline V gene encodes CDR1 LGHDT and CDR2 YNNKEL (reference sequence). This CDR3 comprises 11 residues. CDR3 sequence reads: CASSQRNEQYF. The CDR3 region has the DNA TGTGCCAGCAGCCAGAGGAACGAGCAGTACTTC.

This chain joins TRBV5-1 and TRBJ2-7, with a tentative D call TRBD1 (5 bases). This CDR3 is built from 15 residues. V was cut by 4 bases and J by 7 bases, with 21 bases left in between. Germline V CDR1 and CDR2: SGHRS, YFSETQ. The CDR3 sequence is CASSTGDVSSWEQYF. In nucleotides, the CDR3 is TGCGCCAGCAGCACAGGAGACGTTTCATCTTGGGAGCAGTACTTC. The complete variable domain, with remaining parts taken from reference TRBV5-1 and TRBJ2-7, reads KAGVTQTPRYLIKTRGQQVTLSCSPISGHRSVSWYQQTPGQGLQFLFEYFSETQRNKGNFPGRFSGRQFSNSRSEMNVSTLELGDSALYLCASSTGDVSSWEQYFGPGTRLTVT.

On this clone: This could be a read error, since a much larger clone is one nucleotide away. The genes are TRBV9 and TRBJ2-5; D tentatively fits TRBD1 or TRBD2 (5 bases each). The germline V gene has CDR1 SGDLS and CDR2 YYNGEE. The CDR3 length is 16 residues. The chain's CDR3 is CASSVNIGTAGENQYF. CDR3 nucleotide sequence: TGTGCCAGCAGCGTAAATATTGGGACCGCGGGCGAGAACCAGTACTTC.

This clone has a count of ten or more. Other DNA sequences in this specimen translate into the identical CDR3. CDR3 loop: CASRHGTGTSYEQYF. CDR3 DNA sequence: TGCGCCAGCAGACACGGGACAGGGACCTCCTACGAGCAGTACTTC. The chain joins TRBV5-1 to TRBJ2-7; 9 bases agree with TRBD1. The CDR3 contains 15 residues. The junction had 6 bases not matched to a gene; V was cut back by 5 bases and J by 0 bases. Looked up from germline, CDR1 is SGHRS and CDR2 is YFSETQ.

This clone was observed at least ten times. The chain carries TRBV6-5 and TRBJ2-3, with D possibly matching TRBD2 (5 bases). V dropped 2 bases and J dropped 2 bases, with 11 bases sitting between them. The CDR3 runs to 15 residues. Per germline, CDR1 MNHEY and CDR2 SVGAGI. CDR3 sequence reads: CASSYGLAFTDTQYF. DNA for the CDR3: TGTGCCAGCAGTTACGGATTAGCGTTCACAGATACGCAGTATTTT.

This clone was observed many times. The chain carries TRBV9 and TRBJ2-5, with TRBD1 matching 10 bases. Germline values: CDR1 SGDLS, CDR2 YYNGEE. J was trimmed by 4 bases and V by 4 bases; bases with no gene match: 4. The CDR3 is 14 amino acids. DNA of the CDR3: TGTGCCAGCAGCTTACGACAGGGGGCAGAGACCCAGTACTTC. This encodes CASSLRQGAETQYF.

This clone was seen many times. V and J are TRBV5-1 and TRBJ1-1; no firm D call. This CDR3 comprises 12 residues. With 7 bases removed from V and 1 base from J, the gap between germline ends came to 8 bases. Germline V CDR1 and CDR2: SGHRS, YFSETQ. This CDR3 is CASYAGNTEAFF. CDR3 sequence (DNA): TGCGCCAGCTACGCAGGGAACACTGAAGCTTTCTTT.

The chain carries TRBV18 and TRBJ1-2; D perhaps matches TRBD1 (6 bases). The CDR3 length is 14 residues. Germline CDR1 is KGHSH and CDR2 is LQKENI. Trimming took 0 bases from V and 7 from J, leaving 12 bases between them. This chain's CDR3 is CASSPPLGGRGYTF. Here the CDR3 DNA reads TGTGCCAGCTCACCACCATTAGGGGGACGTGGCTACACCTTC.

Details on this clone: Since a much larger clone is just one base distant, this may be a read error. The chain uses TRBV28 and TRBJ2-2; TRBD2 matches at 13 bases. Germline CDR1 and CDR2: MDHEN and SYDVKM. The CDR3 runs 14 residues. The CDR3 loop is CAAVWTSGSGELLF. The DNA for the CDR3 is TGTGCCGCCGTGTGGACTAGCGGGAGCGGGGAGCTGCTTTTT. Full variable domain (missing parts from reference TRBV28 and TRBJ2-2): DVKVTQSSRYLVKRTGEKVFLECVQDMDHENMFWYRQDPGLGLRLIYFSYDVKMKEKGDIPEGYSVSREKKERFSLILESASTNQTSMYLCAAVWTSGSGELLFGEGSRLTVL.

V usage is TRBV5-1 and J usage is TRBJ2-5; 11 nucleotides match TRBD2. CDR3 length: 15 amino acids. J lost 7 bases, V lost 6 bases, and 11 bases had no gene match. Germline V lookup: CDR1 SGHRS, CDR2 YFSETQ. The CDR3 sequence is CASTGTSGSSTTQYF. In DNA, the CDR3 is TGCGCCAGCACCGGAACTAGCGGGAGTAGTACGACCCAGTACTTC.

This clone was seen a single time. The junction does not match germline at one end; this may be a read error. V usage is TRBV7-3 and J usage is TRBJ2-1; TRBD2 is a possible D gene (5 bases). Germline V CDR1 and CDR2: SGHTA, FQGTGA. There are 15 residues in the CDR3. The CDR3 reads CASSIGGCEPGEQFF. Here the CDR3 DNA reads TGTGCTAGCAGCATTGGCGGGTGCGAACCGGGGGAGCAGTTCTTC.

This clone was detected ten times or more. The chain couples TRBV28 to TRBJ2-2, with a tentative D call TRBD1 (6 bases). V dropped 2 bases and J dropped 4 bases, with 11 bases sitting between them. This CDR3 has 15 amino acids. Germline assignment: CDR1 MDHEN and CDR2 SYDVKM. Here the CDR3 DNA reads TGTGCCAGCAGTTTACCAGGGGCCGGCACCGGGGAGCTGTTTTTT. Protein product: CASSLPGAGTGELFF.